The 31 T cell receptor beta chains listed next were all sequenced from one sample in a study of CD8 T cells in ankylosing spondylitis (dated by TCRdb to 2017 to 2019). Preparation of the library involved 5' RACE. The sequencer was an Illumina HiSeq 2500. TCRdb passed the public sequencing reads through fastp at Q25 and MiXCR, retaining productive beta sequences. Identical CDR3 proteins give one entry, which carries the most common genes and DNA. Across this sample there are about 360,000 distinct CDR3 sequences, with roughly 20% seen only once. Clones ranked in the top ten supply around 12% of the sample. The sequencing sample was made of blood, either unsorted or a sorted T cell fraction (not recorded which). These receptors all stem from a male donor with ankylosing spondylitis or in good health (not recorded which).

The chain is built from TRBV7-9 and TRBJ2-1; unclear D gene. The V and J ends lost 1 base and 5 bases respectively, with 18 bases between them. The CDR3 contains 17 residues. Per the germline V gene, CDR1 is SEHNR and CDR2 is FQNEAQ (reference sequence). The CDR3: CASSLGRRMWVDNEQFF. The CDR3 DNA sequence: TGTGCCAGCAGCTTAGGTCGTAGGATGTGGGTGGACAATGAGCAGTTCTTC.

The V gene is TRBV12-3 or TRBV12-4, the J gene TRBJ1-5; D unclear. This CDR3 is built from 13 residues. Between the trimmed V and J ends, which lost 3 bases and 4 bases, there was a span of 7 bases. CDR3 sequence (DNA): TGTGCCAGCAGTTTTCTGGGGAATCAGCCCCAGCATTTT. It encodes CASSFLGNQPQHF.

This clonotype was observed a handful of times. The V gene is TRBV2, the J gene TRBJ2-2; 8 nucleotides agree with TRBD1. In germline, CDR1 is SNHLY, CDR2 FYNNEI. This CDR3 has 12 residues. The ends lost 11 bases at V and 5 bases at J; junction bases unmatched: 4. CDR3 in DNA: TGTGCCCACCGGACAGGGACCGGGGAGCTGTTTTTT. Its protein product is CAHRTGTGELFF. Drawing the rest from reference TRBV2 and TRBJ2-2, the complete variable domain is EPEVTQTPSHQVTQMGQEVILRCVPISNHLYFYWYRQILGQKVEFLVSFYNNEISEKSEIFDDQFSVERPDGSNFTLKIRSTKLEDSAMYFCAHRTGTGELFFGEGSRLTVL.

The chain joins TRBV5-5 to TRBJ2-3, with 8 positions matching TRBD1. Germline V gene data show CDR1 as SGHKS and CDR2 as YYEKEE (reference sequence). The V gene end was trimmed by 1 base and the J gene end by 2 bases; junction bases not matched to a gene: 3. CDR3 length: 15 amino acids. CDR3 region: CASSLQGANTDTQYF. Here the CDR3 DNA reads TGTGCCAGCAGCTTGCAGGGGGCGAACACAGATACGCAGTATTTT.

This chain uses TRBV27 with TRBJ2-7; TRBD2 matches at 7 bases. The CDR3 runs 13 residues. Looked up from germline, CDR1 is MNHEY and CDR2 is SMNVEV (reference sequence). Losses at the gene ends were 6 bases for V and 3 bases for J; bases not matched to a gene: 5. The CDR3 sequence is CASRLTGGYEQYF. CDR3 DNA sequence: TGTGCCAGCAGACTAACGGGGGGCTACGAGCAGTACTTC.

DNA of the CDR3: TGTGCCAGCAGCCCACTGGTTGGGGGAAACACCATATATTTT. This codes for CASSPLVGGNTIYF. This chain connects TRBV6-1 to TRBJ1-3; no reliable D call. CDR1 is MNHNS and CDR2 is SASEGT in the germline V gene. This CDR3 contains 14 residues. Deletions cut 6 bases from V and 4 bases from J, with 13 bases between.

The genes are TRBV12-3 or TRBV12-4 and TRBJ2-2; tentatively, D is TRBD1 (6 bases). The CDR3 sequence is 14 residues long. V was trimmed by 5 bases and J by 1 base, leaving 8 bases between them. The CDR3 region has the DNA TGTGCCAGCAGTAAGGGACAGAACACCGGGGAGCTGTTTTTT. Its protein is CASSKGQNTGELFF.

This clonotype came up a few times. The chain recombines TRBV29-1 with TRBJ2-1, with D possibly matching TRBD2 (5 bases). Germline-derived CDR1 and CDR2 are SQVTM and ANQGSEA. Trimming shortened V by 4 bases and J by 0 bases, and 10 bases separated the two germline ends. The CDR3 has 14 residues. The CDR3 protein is CSVAGLSSYNEQFF. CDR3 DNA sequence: TGCAGCGTTGCGGGGTTGAGCTCCTACAATGAGCAGTTCTTC.

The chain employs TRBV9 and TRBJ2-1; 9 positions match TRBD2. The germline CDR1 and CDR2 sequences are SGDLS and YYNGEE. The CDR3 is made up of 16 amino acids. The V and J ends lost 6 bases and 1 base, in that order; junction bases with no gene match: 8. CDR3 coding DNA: TGTGCCAGCACCTTAGCGGGGGCTGGGTCCTACAATGAGCAGTTCTTC. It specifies CASTLAGAGSYNEQFF.

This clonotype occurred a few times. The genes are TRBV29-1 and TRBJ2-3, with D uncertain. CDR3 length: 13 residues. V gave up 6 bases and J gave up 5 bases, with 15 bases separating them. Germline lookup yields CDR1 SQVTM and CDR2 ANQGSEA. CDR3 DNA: TGCAGCGTCCTGCTGCTCGGAAGAGATACGCAGTATTTT. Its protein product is CSVLLLGRDTQYF.

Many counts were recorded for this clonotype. The CDR3 DNA is TGTGCCAGCAGTTTTGTGACAGGGGGTAGCGACGAGCAGTACTTC. Protein product: CASSFVTGGSDEQYF. The gene calls are TRBV12-3 or TRBV12-4 and TRBJ2-7, with 9 bases identical to TRBD1. The CDR3 spans 15 residues. V lost 3 bases, J lost 5 bases, and 8 bases stayed unmatched.

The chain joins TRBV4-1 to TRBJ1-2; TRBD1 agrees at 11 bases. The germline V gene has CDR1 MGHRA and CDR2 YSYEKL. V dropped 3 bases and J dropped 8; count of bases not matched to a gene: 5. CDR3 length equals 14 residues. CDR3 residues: CASSQGQGVGGYTF. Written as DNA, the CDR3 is TGCGCCAGCAGCCAGGGACAGGGGGTGGGAGGCTACACCTTC.

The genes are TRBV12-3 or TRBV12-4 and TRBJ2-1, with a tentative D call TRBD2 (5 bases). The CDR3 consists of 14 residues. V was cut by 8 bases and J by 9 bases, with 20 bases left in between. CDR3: CASVRTLIGGEQFF. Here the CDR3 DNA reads TGTGCCAGCGTACGGACCCTAATTGGAGGTGAGCAGTTCTTC.

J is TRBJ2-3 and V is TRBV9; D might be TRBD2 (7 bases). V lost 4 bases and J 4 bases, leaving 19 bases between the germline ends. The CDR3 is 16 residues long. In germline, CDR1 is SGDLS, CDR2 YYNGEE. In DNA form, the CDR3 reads TGTGCCAGCAGCCTAAGGGGGGTAGCGGGCTCAGATACGCAGTATTTT. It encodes CASSLRGVAGSDTQYF.

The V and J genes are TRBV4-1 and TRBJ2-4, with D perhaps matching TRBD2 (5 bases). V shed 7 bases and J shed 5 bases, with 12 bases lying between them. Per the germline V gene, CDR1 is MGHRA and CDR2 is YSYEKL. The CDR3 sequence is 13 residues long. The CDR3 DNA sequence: TGCGCCAGCAAAGGGCTAGCTGAAAACATTCAGTACTTC. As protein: CASKGLAENIQYF.

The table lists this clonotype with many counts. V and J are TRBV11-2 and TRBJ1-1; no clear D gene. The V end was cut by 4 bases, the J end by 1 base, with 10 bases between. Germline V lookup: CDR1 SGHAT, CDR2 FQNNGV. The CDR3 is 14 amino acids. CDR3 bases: TGTGCCAGCAGCTCGGACGGATGGAACACTGAAGCTTTCTTT. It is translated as CASSSDGWNTEAFF.

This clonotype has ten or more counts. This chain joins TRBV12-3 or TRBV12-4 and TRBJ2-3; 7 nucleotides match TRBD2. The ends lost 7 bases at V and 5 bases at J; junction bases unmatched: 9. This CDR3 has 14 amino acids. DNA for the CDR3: TGTGCCAGCATCCAGCGGGGAGGGCAAGATACGCAGTATTTT. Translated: CASIQRGGQDTQYF.

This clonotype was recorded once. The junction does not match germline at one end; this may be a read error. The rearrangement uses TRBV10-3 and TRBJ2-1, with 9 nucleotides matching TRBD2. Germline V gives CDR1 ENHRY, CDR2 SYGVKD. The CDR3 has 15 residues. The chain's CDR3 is CGISDPGLAPNEQFF. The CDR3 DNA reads TGTGGCATCAGTGACCCGGGACTAGCTCCCAATGAGCAGTTCTTC.

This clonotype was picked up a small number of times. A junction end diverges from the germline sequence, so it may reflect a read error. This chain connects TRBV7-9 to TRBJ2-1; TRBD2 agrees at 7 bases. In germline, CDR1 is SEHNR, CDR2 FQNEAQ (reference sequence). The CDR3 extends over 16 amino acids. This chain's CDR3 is CVSSSVTSTPYNEQFF. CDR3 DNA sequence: TGTGTCAGCAGCTCGGTGACTAGCACCCCGTACAATGAGCAGTTCTTC.

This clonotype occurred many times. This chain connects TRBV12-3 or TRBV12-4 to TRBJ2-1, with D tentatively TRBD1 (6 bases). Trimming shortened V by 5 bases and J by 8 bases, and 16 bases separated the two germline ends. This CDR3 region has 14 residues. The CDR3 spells CASSGGVQGYEQFF. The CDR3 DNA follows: TGTGCCAGCAGTGGCGGCGTGCAGGGGTATGAGCAGTTCTTC.

The DNA for the CDR3 is TGTGCCAGCAGCGACGGACTAGCGGGGCCCTACAATGAGCAGTTCTTC. Translated: CASSDGLAGPYNEQFF. The chain is built from TRBV11-2 and TRBJ2-1; 12 nucleotides line up with TRBD2. The CDR3 totals 16 residues. The V and J ends lost 5 bases and 2 bases, in that order; junction bases with no gene match: 4. The germline CDR1 and CDR2 sequences are SGHAT and FQNNGV.

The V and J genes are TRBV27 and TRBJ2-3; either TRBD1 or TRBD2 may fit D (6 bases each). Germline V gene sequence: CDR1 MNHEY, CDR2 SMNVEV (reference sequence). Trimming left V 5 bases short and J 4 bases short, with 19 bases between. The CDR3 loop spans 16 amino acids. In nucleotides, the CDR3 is TGTGCCAGCAGTATAGGGTATGGGGGGCGCTCAGATACGCAGTATTTT. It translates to CASSIGYGGRSDTQYF.

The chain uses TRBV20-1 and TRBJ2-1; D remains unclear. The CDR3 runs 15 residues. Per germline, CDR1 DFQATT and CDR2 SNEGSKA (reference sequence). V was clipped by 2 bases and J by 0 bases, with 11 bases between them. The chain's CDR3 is CSARSQISSYNEQFF. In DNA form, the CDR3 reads TGCAGTGCTAGATCGCAGATAAGCTCCTACAATGAGCAGTTCTTC.

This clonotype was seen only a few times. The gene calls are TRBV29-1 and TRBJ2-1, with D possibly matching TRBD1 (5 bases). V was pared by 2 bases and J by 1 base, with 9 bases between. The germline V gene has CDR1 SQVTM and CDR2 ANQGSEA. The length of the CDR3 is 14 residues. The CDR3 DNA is TGCAGCGTTGAAAGGGGCTGGTCCTACAATGAGCAGTTCTTC. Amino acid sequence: CSVERGWSYNEQFF.

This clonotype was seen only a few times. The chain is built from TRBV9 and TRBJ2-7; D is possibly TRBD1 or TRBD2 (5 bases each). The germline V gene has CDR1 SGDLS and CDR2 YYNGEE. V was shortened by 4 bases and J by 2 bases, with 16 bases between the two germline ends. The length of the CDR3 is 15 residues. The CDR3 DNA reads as TGTGCCAGCAGCCCTCGGGGCGGGTCGACCTACGAGCAGTACTTC. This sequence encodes CASSPRGGSTYEQYF.

CDR3 region: CASSLEWGRMNTEAFF. The CDR3 DNA follows: TGCGCCAGCAGCTTGGAGTGGGGACGAATGAACACTGAAGCTTTCTTT. This chain connects TRBV5-1 to TRBJ1-1, with a tentative D call TRBD1 (5 bases). This CDR3 has 16 residues. V dropped 0 bases and J dropped 0 bases, with 12 bases sitting between them. Germline CDR1 and CDR2: SGHRS and YFSETQ.

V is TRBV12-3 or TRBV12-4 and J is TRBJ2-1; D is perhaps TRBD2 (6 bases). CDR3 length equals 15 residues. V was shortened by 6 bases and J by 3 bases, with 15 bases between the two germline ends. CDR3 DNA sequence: TGTGCCAGCAGGGGACTTACGTTGGGCTACAATGAGCAGTTCTTC. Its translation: CASRGLTLGYNEQFF.

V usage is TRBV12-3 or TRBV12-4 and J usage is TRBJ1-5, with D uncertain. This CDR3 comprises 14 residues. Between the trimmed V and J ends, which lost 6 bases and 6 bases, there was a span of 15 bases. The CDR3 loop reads CASSIRASGQPQHF. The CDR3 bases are TGTGCCAGCAGCATCCGGGCTTCGGGTCAGCCCCAGCATTTT.

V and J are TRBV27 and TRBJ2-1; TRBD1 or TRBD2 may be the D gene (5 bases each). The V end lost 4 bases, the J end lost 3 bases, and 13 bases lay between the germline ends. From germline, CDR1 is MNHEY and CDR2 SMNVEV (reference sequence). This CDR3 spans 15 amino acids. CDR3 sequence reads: CASSSLMGRYNEQFF. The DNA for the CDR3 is TGTGCCAGCAGTTCCCTAATGGGACGCTACAATGAGCAGTTCTTC.

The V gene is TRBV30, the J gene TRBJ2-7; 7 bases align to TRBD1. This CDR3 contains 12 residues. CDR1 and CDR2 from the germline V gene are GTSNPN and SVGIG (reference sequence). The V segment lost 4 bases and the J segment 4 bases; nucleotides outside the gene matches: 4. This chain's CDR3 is CAWIKGAYEQYF. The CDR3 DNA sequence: TGTGCCTGGATAAAGGGGGCTTACGAGCAGTACTTC.

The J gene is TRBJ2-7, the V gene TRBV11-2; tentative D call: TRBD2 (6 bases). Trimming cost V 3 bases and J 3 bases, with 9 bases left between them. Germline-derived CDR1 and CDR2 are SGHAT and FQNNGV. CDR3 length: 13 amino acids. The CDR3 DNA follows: TGTGCCAGCAGCTTGGGGGGTCTCTACGAGCAGTACTTC. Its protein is CASSLGGLYEQYF.